A single sample is the source of the 31 T cell receptor beta chains below, sequenced in a study of T cells in localized non-small cell lung cancer. Sequenced by immunoSEQ multiplex PCR; TCRdb stores in-frame clones only, minus some. The sample has tens of thousands of clones; around 93% are singletons. Source: peripheral blood, taken before any cancer treatment. The receptors stem from a female donor at least 60 years old with stage I lung adenocarcinoma.

The chain employs TRBV28 and TRBJ1-4, with 8 bases identical to TRBD1. Germline CDR1 is MDHEN and CDR2 is SYDVKM. This CDR3 contains 14 residues. The junction had 0 bases not matched to a gene; V was cut back by 4 bases and J by 2 bases. The CDR3 reads CASSWTGTNEKLFF. The DNA of the CDR3 is TGTGCCAGCAGTTGGACAGGGACTAATGAAAAACTGTTTTTT.

This clone showed up just once. The genes are TRBV13 and TRBJ1-2; 9 bases are a match to TRBD1. The CDR3 contains 13 residues. The germline CDR1 and CDR2 sequences are PRHDT and FYEKMQ (reference sequence). J was trimmed by 3 bases and V by 8 bases; bases with no gene match: 4. CDR3 amino acids: CASSTGGHYGYTF. The DNA for the CDR3 is TGTGCCAGCTCAACAGGGGGCCACTATGGCTACACCTTC. Complete variable domain (other parts from reference TRBV13 and TRBJ1-2): AAGVIQSPRHLIKEKRETATLKCYPIPRHDTVYWYQQGPGQDPQFLISFYEKMQSDKGSIPDRFSAQQFSDYHSELNMSSLELGDSALYFCASSTGGHYGYTFGSGTRLTVV.

CDR3 sequence: CASSSSPVYEQFF. CDR3 DNA: TGTGCCAGCAGCTCCTCCCCGGTTTATGAGCAGTTCTTC. This rearrangement joins TRBV7-2 to TRBJ2-1; D remains unclear. Germline lookup yields CDR1 SGHTA and CDR2 FQGNSA. Trimming stripped 4 bases from V and 8 bases from J, with 12 bases between. This CDR3 is built from 13 residues.

Of note for this clone: One end of the junction is discordant with germline, which a read error may explain. The chain employs TRBV19 and TRBJ1-5, with 8 bases matching TRBD1. Germline V lookup: CDR1 LNHDA, CDR2 SQIVND (reference sequence). The CDR3 spans 14 residues. For the CDR3, the DNA is TGTGCCAATAGTCGAGGACAGGGAGGTCAGCCCCAGCATTTT. Residues: CANSRGQGGQPQHF.

The V gene is TRBV6-1, the J gene TRBJ1-6, with a weak D call TRBD1 (5 bases). The germline gives CDR1 MNHNS, CDR2 SASEGT. The CDR3 sequence is 15 residues long. V lost 6 bases, J lost 0 bases, and 9 bases lay in between. The CDR3 bases are TGTGCCAGCAGACAGGAGATCTCCTATAATTCACCCCTCCACTTT. Translation: CASRQEISYNSPLHF.

This chain links TRBV29-1 with TRBJ1-2, with D unresolved. This CDR3 has 13 amino acids. In germline, CDR1 is SQVTM, CDR2 ANQGSEA. V was trimmed by 5 bases and J by 2 bases, leaving 12 bases between them. In DNA, the CDR3 is TGCAGCGTTCGAGGAGCCTCCAACTATGGCTACACCTTC. Protein product: CSVRGASNYGYTF.

This clone was seen just once. The V and J genes are TRBV30 and TRBJ1-1; no reliable D call. Germline loops: CDR1 GTSNPN, CDR2 SVGIG (reference sequence). The CDR3 loop spans 13 amino acids. Trimming shortened V by 5 bases and J by 0 bases, and 10 bases separated the two germline ends. CDR3 in DNA: TGTGCCTGGTGTAGGGCTTTGAACACTGAAGCTTTCTTT. Protein product: CAWCRALNTEAFF.

The genes are TRBV29-1 and TRBJ1-3; weak D call: TRBD1 (6 bases). V was trimmed by 7 bases and J by 0 bases, leaving 10 bases between them. CDR1 SQVTM and CDR2 ANQGSEA come from the germline V gene. CDR3 size: 13 residues. In nucleotides, the CDR3 is TGCAGCGGAAAGACAGGCTCTGGAAACACCATATATTTT. It yields the protein CSGKTGSGNTIYF.

The V and J genes are TRBV25-1 and TRBJ1-1; 10 bases map to TRBD1. CDR3 length equals 16 residues. The trim removed 5 bases at V and 1 base at J, leaving 7 bases unmatched. Germline V gene data show CDR1 as MGHDK and CDR2 as SYGVNS. The DNA of the CDR3 is TGTGCCAGCAGTCAAATGACAGGGGGCCGGAACACTGAAGCTTTCTTT. Protein product: CASSQMTGGRNTEAFF. Variable domain in full (rest from reference TRBV25-1 and TRBJ1-1): EADIYQTPRYLVIGTGKKITLECSQTMGHDKMYWYQQDPGMELHLIHYSYGVNSTEKGDLSSESTVSRIRTEHFPLTLESARPSHTSQYLCASSQMTGGRNTEAFFGQGTRLTVV.

This clone was recorded once. The rearrangement joins TRBV6-5 to TRBJ1-1; tentative D call: TRBD1 (6 bases). Between the trimmed V and J ends, which lost 6 bases and 4 bases, there was a span of 15 bases. The germline V gene encodes CDR1 MNHEY and CDR2 SVGAGI. There are 14 residues in the CDR3. The CDR3: CASSRPGVFTEAFF. In nucleotides, the CDR3 is TGTGCCAGCAGCCGACCAGGGGTTTTCACTGAAGCTTTCTTT.

The chain combines TRBV5-1 with TRBJ2-3; 9 bases agree with TRBD2. Germline V lookup: CDR1 SGHRS, CDR2 YFSETQ. This CDR3 has 15 amino acids. After removal of 6 bases from V and 1 base from J, the junction contained 6 bases not matched to a gene. CDR3 DNA sequence: TGCGCCAGCACCTTAGCGGGGGCAGGCACAGATACGCAGTATTTT. The encoded protein is CASTLAGAGTDTQYF.

The chain carries TRBV2 and TRBJ1-2; D might be TRBD1 (5 bases). This CDR3 region has 13 residues. Between the trimmed V and J ends, which lost 4 bases and 4 bases, there was a span of 10 bases. The germline gives CDR1 SNHLY, CDR2 FYNNEI. The CDR3 region has the DNA TGTGCCAGCAGTGTTTCGGGGGTCTATGGCTACACCTTC. It translates to CASSVSGVYGYTF.

The chain carries TRBV27 and TRBJ2-6; D call uncertain. Trimming shortened V by 0 bases and J by 3 bases, and 6 bases separated the two germline ends. The CDR3 runs 15 residues. Germline V CDR1 and CDR2: MNHEY, SMNVEV (reference sequence). The CDR3 protein is CASSLSNGGANVLTF. CDR3 bases: TGTGCCAGCAGTTTATCAAATGGTGGGGCCAACGTCCTGACTTTC.

The V call is TRBV7-9, the J call TRBJ1-2; D remains unclear. CDR3 length: 14 residues. V lost 5 bases and J 7 bases, leaving 17 bases between the germline ends. Germline V gene sequence: CDR1 SEHNR, CDR2 FQNEAQ (reference sequence). The CDR3 coding sequence is TGTGCCAGCAGCCCGCGGGGAGACCGCGGTGGCTACACCTTC. It codes for CASSPRGDRGGYTF.

The genes are TRBV5-1 and TRBJ2-2; TRBD2 agrees at 9 bases. Trimming removed 0 bases from V and 3 bases from J; junction bases left unmatched: 9. Germline V gene data show CDR1 as SGHRS and CDR2 as YFSETQ. The CDR3 length is 18 residues. The chain's CDR3 is CASSLVASGVLDTGELFF. In DNA, the CDR3 is TGCGCCAGCAGCTTGGTGGCTAGCGGGGTTTTGGACACCGGGGAGCTGTTTTTT.

The chain recombines TRBV5-6 with TRBJ2-7; TRBD1 might be the D (6 bases). The ends were cut back, 0 bases at V and 1 base at J, with 11 bases in the middle. The germline gives CDR1 SGHDT, CDR2 YYEEEE. The CDR3 loop spans 15 amino acids. The DNA for the CDR3 is TGTGCCAGCAGCTTGGGTGTCAGGGGATCCTACGAGCAGTACTTC. As protein: CASSLGVRGSYEQYF.

The V call is TRBV7-9, the J call TRBJ2-7, with D perhaps matching TRBD2 (6 bases). CDR3 length: 17 amino acids. V lost 1 base and J 5 bases, leaving 21 bases between the germline ends. The germline CDR1 and CDR2 sequences are SEHNR and FQNEAQ (reference sequence). The CDR3 nucleotides read TGTGCCAGCAGCTTAGTCGTCGGGGTAGGGAGGTCCCACGAGCAGTACTTC. Protein: CASSLVVGVGRSHEQYF.

The V gene is TRBV30, the J gene TRBJ2-5, with D perhaps given as TRBD1 or TRBD2 (5 bases each). V was trimmed by 7 bases and J by 1 base, leaving 13 bases between them. The CDR3 has 13 amino acids. The germline V gene has CDR1 GTSNPN and CDR2 SVGIG (reference sequence). The CDR3 loop reads CASTGGGQETQYF. The CDR3 DNA is TGTGCCTCTACAGGAGGTGGCCAAGAGACCCAGTACTTC.

The genes are TRBV9 and TRBJ2-2; 10 positions agree with TRBD2. The CDR3 has 20 amino acids. Per the germline V gene, CDR1 is SGDLS and CDR2 is YYNGEE. The V segment lost 3 bases and the J segment 2 bases; nucleotides outside the gene matches: 16. CDR3 sequence (DNA): TGTGCCAGCAGCGCTGGGGGGCTAGCGGGGGCCACCATTAACACCGGGGAGCTGTTTTTT. This codes for CASSAGGLAGATINTGELFF.

The J gene is TRBJ2-1, the V gene TRBV11-3; 9 positions agree with TRBD2. The germline V gene has CDR1 SGHNT and CDR2 YENEEA. The length of the CDR3 is 18 residues. Trimming cost V 2 bases and J 2 bases; bases outside gene matches: 10. Here the CDR3 reads CASSLSVIAGATYNEQFF. In DNA, the CDR3 is TGTGCCAGCAGCTTATCCGTTATAGCGGGGGCCACCTACAATGAGCAGTTCTTC.

The CDR3: CASSEWSGRTGDGYTF. CDR3 nucleotides: TGTGCCAGCAGTGAATGGTCCGGGAGAACAGGGGATGGCTACACCTTC. The rearrangement uses TRBV6-1 and TRBJ1-2, with TRBD1 matching 7 bases. Germline CDR1 is MNHNS and CDR2 is SASEGT. V lost 2 bases and J lost 6; bases outside the gene matches: 12. CDR3 length equals 16 residues.

The V call is TRBV11-3, the J call TRBJ1-1; D ambiguous. Germline values: CDR1 SGHNT, CDR2 YENEEA. V lost 5 bases and J lost 2, with 3 bases in between. This CDR3 is built from 11 residues. In DNA, the CDR3 is TGTGCCAGCAGCCCTAACACTGAAGCTTTCTTT. This sequence encodes CASSPNTEAFF.

This chain connects TRBV14 to TRBJ2-3; D remains unclear. Germline loops: CDR1 SGHDN, CDR2 FVKESK. V lost 1 base to trimming and J lost 0 bases, with 11 bases between them. The CDR3 is made up of 16 amino acids. The CDR3 protein is CASSQANLLSTDTQYF. The DNA of the CDR3 is TGTGCCAGCAGCCAAGCAAACCTCCTAAGCACAGATACGCAGTATTTT.

This clone appeared a single time. The chain couples TRBV11-2 to TRBJ2-1; either TRBD1 or TRBD2 may supply D (5 bases each). Germline V CDR1 and CDR2: SGHAT, FQNNGV. V lost 6 bases to trimming and J lost 12 bases, with 15 bases between them. The CDR3 runs to 12 residues. The CDR3 DNA is TGTGCCAGCAGGTCCGGGACCCTGAGGCAGTTCTTC. This encodes CASRSGTLRQFF.

V gene TRBV20-1 combines with J gene TRBJ1-2; 9 nucleotides agree with TRBD1. The germline gives CDR1 DFQATT, CDR2 SNEGSKA (reference sequence). This CDR3 has 11 residues. J gave up 7 bases and V 6 bases, and 3 bases lay outside the gene matches. CDR3 DNA sequence: TGCAGTGCGACAGGGGGTGGTGGCTACACCTTC. Amino acids: CSATGGGGYTF.

The chain joins TRBV25-1 to TRBJ2-1, with 10 bases matching TRBD2. This CDR3 has 16 residues. Germline loops: CDR1 MGHDK, CDR2 SYGVNS. The V gene end was trimmed by 5 bases and the J gene end by 9 bases; junction bases not matched to a gene: 13. CDR3 sequence: CASSQTSSGRQLEQFF. Written as DNA, the CDR3 is TGTGCCAGCAGTCAGACCTCTAGCGGGAGACAACTTGAGCAGTTCTTC.

By sample fraction, this clone is medium-sized. CDR3 amino acids: CASSLPAWGTARQPQHF. In nucleotides, the CDR3 is TGTGCCAGCAGCTTGCCTGCATGGGGGACGGCCCGTCAGCCCCAGCATTTT. This chain connects TRBV5-8 to TRBJ1-5, with TRBD1 as a possible D gene (5 bases). CDR1 is SGHTS and CDR2 is YDEGEE in the germline V gene. Trimming stripped 1 base from V and 6 bases from J, with 20 bases between. There are 17 residues in the CDR3. Using reference TRBV5-8 and TRBJ1-5 for the parts outside the CDR3, the full variable domain is EAGVTQSPTHLIKTRGQQATLRCSPISGHTSVYWYQQALGLGLQFLLWYDEGEERNRGNFPPRFSGRQFPNYSSELNVNALELEDSALYLCASSLPAWGTARQPQHFGDGTRLSIL.

V and J are TRBV15 and TRBJ1-6; D is uncertain. The length of the CDR3 is 15 residues. Per the germline V gene, CDR1 is LNHNV and CDR2 is YYDKDF (reference sequence). V was clipped by 0 bases and J by 7 bases, with 10 bases between them. The CDR3 spells CATSRDRVENSPLHF. Here the CDR3 DNA reads TGTGCCACCAGCAGAGATAGGGTGGAAAATTCACCCCTCCACTTT. Combining the CDR3 with reference TRBV15 and TRBJ1-6 gives the whole variable domain DAMVIQNPRYQVTQFGKPVTLSCSQTLNHNVMYWYQQKSSQAPKLLFHYYDKDFNNEADTPDNFQSRRPNTSFCFLDIRSPGLGDTAMYLCATSRDRVENSPLHFGNGTRLTVT.

In the case of this clone: A read error may produce the germline difference seen at one junction end. The chain joins TRBV30 to TRBJ1-2; 8 nucleotides match TRBD1. The CDR3 contains 13 residues. Germline V lookup: CDR1 GTSNPN, CDR2 SVGIG (reference sequence). DNA of the CDR3: TGTGCCTGGAGTGGACAGGGGATGCCCCCCTTCTTCTTC. Its translation: CAWSGQGMPPFFF. The whole variable domain, remainder taken from reference TRBV30 and TRBJ1-2, is SQTIHQWPATLVQPVGSPLSLECTVEGTSNPNLYWYRQAAGRGLQLLFYSVGIGQISSEVPQNLSASRPQDRQFILSSKKLLLSDSGFYLCAWSGQGMPPFFFGSGTRLTVV.

This chain connects TRBV5-1 to TRBJ2-3, with D possibly matching TRBD1 (6 bases). Per the germline V gene, CDR1 is SGHRS and CDR2 is YFSETQ. Between the trimmed V and J ends, which lost 0 bases and 4 bases, there was a span of 15 bases. The CDR3 loop spans 16 amino acids. The CDR3 sequence: CASSLESSGAADTQYF. CDR3 in DNA: TGCGCCAGCAGCTTGGAATCATCAGGGGCTGCAGATACGCAGTATTTT.

In DNA form, the CDR3 reads TGTGCCAGCAGCCCGCCGACAGGCGGGATTTCCTACAATGAGCAGTTCTTC. Amino acids: CASSPPTGGISYNEQFF. V and J are TRBV7-2 and TRBJ2-1, with D possibly being TRBD1 or TRBD2 (6 bases each). There are 17 residues in the CDR3. V lost 5 bases to trimming and J lost 1 base, with 18 bases between them. Germline-derived CDR1 and CDR2 are SGHTA and FQGNSA. Variable domain in full (rest from reference TRBV7-2 and TRBJ2-1): GAGVSQSPSNKVTEKGKDVELRCDPISGHTALYWYRQSLGQGLEFLIYFQGNSAPDKSGLPSDRFSAERTGGSVSTLTIQRTQQEDSAVYLCASSPPTGGISYNEQFFGPGTRLTVL.